This T cell receptor beta chain came from a study of post-analysis software for immune sequencing data. Points from the study as a whole: Five or six TRBV segments were more frequent in patients than controls; TRBV5-6, TRBV5-1 and TRBV20-1 belonged to this group.

This clonotype was counted a few times. Antigen: not known. Unique molecular identifiers had been added to the TCR beta cDNA libraries. TCRdb passed the PCR reads through MiXCR, listing each CDR3 protein once. The repertoire consists of roughly 400,000 distinct CDR3 sequences, with 39% occurring once and the leading ten covering approximately 7.7%. Trimming removed 0 bases at V and 0 bases at J, with 16 bases between. Germline loops: CDR1 ENHRY, CDR2 SYGVKD. This CDR3 is built from 18 residues. This sequence joins TRBV10-3 and TRBJ2-3; weak D call: TRBD1 (7 bases). This clonotype was obtained from a girl aged 2-10 years with multiple sclerosis. Sequencing was carried out using blood. The CDR3 sequence is CAISESPLQGTSTDTQYF. CDR3 in DNA: TGTGCCATCAGTGAGTCGCCCCTACAGGGGACTAGCACAGATACGCAGTATTTT.